In its sample, the clone carrying this TCR beta chain was seen a few times. The sample is drawn from a study of cytomegalovirus exposure and HLA in healthy donors. The ends were cut back, 8 bases at V and 4 bases at J, with 12 bases in the middle. In germline, CDR1 is SNHLY, CDR2 FYNNEI. The CDR3 is made up of 13 amino acids. PCR involved 60 Vbeta and 13 Jbeta primers. The protocol was immunoSEQ multiplex PCR, while the TCRdb copy is restricted to in-frame clones and leaves out a portion. Of roughly 130,000 clones in the sample, about 79% were seen once. Sequenced: PBMCs. This receptor was taken from a man aged 18-30 years in good health and CMV-seronegative. The V call is TRBV2, the J call TRBJ2-1; D ambiguous. The CDR3 DNA reads TGTGCCAGCGTTAGTCCAATATACAATGAGCAGTTCTTC. It yields the protein CASVSPIYNEQFF.